Below, 2 T cell receptor beta chains from the same sample are listed, as sequenced in a study of read filtering for tumor transcriptome and immune sequencing. Molecular barcoded adaptors covering alpha/delta and beta/gamma chains were used on roughly 400 ng RNA. TCRdb analysed the reads with MiXCR anew, one entry per CDR3 protein. The table records approximately 45,000 distinct CDR3 sequences, 20% of them present only once. The sequencing sample was made of a population of CD138-negative cells sorted from bone marrow. These receptor sequences come from a donor at least 40 years old with multiple myeloma.

This rearrangement joins TRBV29-1 to TRBJ1-1; weak D call: TRBD1 (5 bases). This CDR3 has 17 amino acids. Trimming removed 6 bases from V and 0 bases from J, with 23 bases in between. Germline V gene sequence: CDR1 SQVTM, CDR2 ANQGSEA. CDR3 coding DNA: TGCAGCGTGATAGGGCCTAGACGGGGGGTCATGAACACTGAAGCTTTCTTT. It translates to CSVIGPRRGVMNTEAFF.

As concerns this clonotype: An end of the junction differs from the germline gene, which may be a read error. The V and J genes are TRBV6-6 and TRBJ1-1, with D possibly TRBD1 on 6 matching bases. Germline V gene data show CDR1 as MNHNY and CDR2 as SVGAGI (reference sequence). This CDR3 has 13 residues. CDR3 sequence (DNA): TGTGCCAGCAATCCGGGGGGGGGCACTGAAGCTTCCTTT. Protein sequence: CASNPGGGTEASF.